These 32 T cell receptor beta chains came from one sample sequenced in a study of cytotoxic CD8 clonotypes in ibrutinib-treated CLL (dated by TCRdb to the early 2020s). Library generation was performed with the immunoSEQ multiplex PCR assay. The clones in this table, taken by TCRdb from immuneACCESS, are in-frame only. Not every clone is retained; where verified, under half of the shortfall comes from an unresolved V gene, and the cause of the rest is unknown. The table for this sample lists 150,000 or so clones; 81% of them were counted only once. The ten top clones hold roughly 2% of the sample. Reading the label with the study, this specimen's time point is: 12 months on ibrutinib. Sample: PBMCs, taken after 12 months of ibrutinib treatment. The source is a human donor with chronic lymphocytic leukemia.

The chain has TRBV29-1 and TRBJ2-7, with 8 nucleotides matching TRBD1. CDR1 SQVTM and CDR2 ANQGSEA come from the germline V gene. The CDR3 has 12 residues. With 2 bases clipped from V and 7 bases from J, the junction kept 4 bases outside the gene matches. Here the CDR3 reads CSVEQGAREQYF. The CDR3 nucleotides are TGCAGCGTTGAACAGGGGGCGCGAGAGCAGTACTTC.

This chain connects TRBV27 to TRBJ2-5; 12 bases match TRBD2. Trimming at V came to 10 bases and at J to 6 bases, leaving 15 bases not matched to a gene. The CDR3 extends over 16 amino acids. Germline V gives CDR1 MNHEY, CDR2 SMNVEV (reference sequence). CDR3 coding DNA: TGTGCCACCTTAGGTCGGCTAGCGGGGGGGCCGAAGACCCAGTACTTC. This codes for CATLGRLAGGPKTQYF.

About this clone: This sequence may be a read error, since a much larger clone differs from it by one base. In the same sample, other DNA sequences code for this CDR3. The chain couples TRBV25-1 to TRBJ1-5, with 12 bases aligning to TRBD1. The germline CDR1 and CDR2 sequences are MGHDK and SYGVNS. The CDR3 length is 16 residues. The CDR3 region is CASSEAGTGGNQPQHF. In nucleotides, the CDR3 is TGTGCCAGCAGTGAAGCCGGGACAGGGGGCAATCAACCCCAGCATTTT.

The CDR3 nucleotides are TGTGCCAGCAGCTTAGGAGTCAGAACCTACGAGCAGTACTTC. It is translated as CASSLGVRTYEQYF. The V call is TRBV7-2, the J call TRBJ2-7; no reliable D call. There are 14 residues in the CDR3. CDR1 is SGHTA and CDR2 is FQGNSA in the germline V gene. V dropped 1 base and J dropped 2 bases, with 9 bases sitting between them.

CDR3 amino acids: CASSFLQGSGYNEQFF. In DNA, the CDR3 is TGTGCCAGCAGCTTCCTACAGGGGTCGGGGTACAATGAGCAGTTCTTC. V is TRBV7-9 and J is TRBJ2-1; 7 positions agree with TRBD1. The length of the CDR3 is 16 residues. Germline assignment: CDR1 SEHNR and CDR2 FQNEAQ (reference sequence). With V trimmed by 3 bases and J by 4 bases, 9 bases remained unmatched.

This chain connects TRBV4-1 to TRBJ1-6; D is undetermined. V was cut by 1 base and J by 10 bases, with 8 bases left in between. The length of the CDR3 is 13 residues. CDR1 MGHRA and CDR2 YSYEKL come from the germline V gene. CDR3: CASSQVPLSPLHF. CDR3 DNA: TGCGCCAGCAGCCAAGTTCCTTTGTCACCCCTCCACTTT.

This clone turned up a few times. CDR3 amino acids: CASSEDRINEKLFF. DNA for the CDR3: TGTGCCAGCAGTGAAGACAGGATAAATGAAAAACTGTTTTTT. The gene calls are TRBV6-1 and TRBJ1-4; tentatively, D is TRBD1 (5 bases). This CDR3 region has 14 residues. V was shortened by 1 base and J by 5 bases, with 8 bases between the two germline ends. CDR1 is MNHNS, CDR2 SASEGT, per germline.

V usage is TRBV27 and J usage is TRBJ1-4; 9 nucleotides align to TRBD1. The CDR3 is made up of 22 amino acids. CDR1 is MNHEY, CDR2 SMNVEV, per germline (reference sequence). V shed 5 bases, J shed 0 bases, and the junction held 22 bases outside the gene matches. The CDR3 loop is CASSPLWMYRGPVQATNEKLFF. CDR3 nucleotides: TGTGCCAGCAGTCCCTTGTGGATGTACAGGGGGCCCGTGCAAGCAACTAATGAAAAACTGTTTTTT.

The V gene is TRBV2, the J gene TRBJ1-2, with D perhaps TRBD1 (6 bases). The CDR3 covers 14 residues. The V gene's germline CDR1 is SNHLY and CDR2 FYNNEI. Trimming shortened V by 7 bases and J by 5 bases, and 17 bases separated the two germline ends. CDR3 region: CASTESGVRYGYTF. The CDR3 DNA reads TGTGCCAGCACCGAGTCAGGGGTACGGTATGGCTACACCTTC.

The CDR3 nucleotides are TGTGCCAGCAGCTTAGCGTCCGTAAACACCGGGGAGCTGTTTTTT. Protein product: CASSLASVNTGELFF. The chain links TRBV7-2 to TRBJ2-2; D ambiguous. The germline V and J ends were trimmed by 0 bases and 2 bases, with 7 bases remaining between them. There are 15 residues in the CDR3. Germline CDR1 SGHTA, CDR2 FQGNSA.

The CDR3 region is CASSLNLQETQYF. For the CDR3, the DNA is TGTGCCAGCAGTTTAAACCTCCAAGAGACCCAGTACTTC. This chain links TRBV2 with TRBJ2-5; D is unresolved. Trimming took off 5 bases at V and 1 base at J, with 8 bases between the two ends. The CDR3 covers 13 residues. The germline V gene has CDR1 SNHLY and CDR2 FYNNEI.

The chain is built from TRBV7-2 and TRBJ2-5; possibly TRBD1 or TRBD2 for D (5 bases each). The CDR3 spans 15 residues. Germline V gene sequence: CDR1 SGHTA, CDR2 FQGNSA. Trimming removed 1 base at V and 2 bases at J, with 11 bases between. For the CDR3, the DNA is TGTGCCAGCAGCTTAGGTGGTTGGGGGCAAGAGACCCAGTACTTC. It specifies CASSLGGWGQETQYF. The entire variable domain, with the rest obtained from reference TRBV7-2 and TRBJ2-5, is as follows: GAGVSQSPSNKVTEKGKDVELRCDPISGHTALYWYRQSLGQGLEFLIYFQGNSAPDKSGLPSDRFSAERTGGSVSTLTIQRTQQEDSAVYLCASSLGGWGQETQYFGPGTRLLVL.

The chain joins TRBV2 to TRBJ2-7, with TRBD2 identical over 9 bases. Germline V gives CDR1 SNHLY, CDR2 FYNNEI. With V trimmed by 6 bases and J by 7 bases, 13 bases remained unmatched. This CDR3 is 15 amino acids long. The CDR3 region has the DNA TGTGCCAGCAGGCTAGCGGGATCGCCACGGGGGGAGCAGTACTTC. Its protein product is CASRLAGSPRGEQYF.

Written as DNA, the CDR3 is TGTGCCAGCAGTGTCCAGACAGGGACCCCAGAGACCCAGTACTTC. This codes for CASSVQTGTPETQYF. The chain links TRBV6-1 to TRBJ2-5, with 7 bases fitting TRBD1. The CDR3 covers 15 residues. Germline CDR1 MNHNS, CDR2 SASEGT. The V segment lost 4 bases and the J segment 4 bases; nucleotides outside the gene matches: 9.

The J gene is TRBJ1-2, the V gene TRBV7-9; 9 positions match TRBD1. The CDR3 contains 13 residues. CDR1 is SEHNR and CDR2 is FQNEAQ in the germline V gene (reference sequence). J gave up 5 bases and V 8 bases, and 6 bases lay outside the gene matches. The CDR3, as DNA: TGTGCCAGCCGGCAGGGGACAGGGTATGGCTACACCTTC. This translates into CASRQGTGYGYTF.

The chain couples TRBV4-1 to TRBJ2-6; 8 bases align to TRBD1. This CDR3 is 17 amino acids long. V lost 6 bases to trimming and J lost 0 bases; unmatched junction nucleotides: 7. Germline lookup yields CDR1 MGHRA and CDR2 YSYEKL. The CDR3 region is CASSKQGGPSGANVLTF. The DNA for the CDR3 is TGCGCCAGCAGTAAACAGGGGGGACCCTCTGGGGCCAACGTCCTGACTTTC.

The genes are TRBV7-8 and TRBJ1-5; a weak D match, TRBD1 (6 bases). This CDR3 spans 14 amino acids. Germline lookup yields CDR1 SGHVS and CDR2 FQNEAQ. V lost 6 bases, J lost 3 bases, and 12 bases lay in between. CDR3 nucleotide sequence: TGTGCCAGCAGACAGGGAGTGTCCAATCAGCCCCAGCATTTT. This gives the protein CASRQGVSNQPQHF.

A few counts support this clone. The CDR3 region has the DNA TGTGCCAGCAGAGAACCCACAGGGCTCAGCAATCAGCCCCAGCATTTT. It codes for CASREPTGLSNQPQHF. V and J are TRBV6-1 and TRBJ1-5; D is possibly TRBD1 (6 bases). This CDR3 has 16 amino acids. The V gene lost 6 bases and the J gene lost 1 base, with 16 bases spanning the gap. CDR1 and CDR2 from the germline V gene are MNHNS and SASEGT.

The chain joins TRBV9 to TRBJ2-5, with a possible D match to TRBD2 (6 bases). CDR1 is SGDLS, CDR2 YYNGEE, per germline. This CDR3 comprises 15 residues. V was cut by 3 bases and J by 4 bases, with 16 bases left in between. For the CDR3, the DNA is TGTGCCAGCAGCGAATCAGCGGGTTCTGTAGAGACCCAGTACTTC. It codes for CASSESAGSVETQYF.

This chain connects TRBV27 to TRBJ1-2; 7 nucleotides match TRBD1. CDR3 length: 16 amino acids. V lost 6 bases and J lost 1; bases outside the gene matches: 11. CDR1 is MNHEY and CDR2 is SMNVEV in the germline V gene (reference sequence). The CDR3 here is CASSLDYRGGNYGYTF. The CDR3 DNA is TGTGCCAGCAGCCTGGACTACAGGGGAGGTAACTATGGCTACACCTTC.

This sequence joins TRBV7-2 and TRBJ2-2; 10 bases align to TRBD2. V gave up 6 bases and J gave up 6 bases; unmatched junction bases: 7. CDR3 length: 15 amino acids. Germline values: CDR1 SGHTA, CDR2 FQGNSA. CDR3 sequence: CASRPGTSAAGELFF. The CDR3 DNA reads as TGTGCCAGCAGGCCCGGGACTAGCGCTGCCGGGGAGCTGTTTTTT. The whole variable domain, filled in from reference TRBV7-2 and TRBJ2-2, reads GAGVSQSPSNKVTEKGKDVELRCDPISGHTALYWYRQSLGQGLEFLIYFQGNSAPDKSGLPSDRFSAERTGGSVSTLTIQRTQQEDSAVYLCASRPGTSAAGELFFGEGSRLTVL.

The CDR3 coding sequence is TGTGCCAGCAGCCAAGAGCTCATCTCCCGCGTCGACGAGCAGTACTTC. Residues: CASSQELISRVDEQYF. This chain connects TRBV4-2 to TRBJ2-7; D not resolved. Per germline, CDR1 LGHNA and CDR2 YNFKEQ. There are 16 residues in the CDR3. V was cut by 0 bases and J by 5 bases, with 17 bases left in between.

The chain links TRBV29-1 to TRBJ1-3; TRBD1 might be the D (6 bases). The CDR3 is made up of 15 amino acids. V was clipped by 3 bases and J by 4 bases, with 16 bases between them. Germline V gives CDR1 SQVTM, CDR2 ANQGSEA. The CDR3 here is CSVDTEGGFGNTIYF. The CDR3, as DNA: TGCAGCGTTGATACGGAGGGGGGCTTCGGAAACACCATATATTTT. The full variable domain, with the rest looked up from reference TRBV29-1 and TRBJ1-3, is SAVISQKPSRDICQRGTSLTIQCQVDSQVTMMFWYRQQPGQSLTLIATANQGSEATYESGFVIDKFPISRPNLTFSTLTVSNMSPEDSSIYLCSVDTEGGFGNTIYFGEGSWLTVV.

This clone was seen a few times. The CDR3 DNA follows: TGTGCCAGTAGTTTCCGGCATACCATCAGCGGAGGGTCCTACAATGAGCAGTTCTTC. Translated: CASSFRHTISGGSYNEQFF. The V and J genes are TRBV19 and TRBJ2-1; tentative D call: TRBD2 (6 bases). The germline V and J ends were trimmed by 5 bases and 1 base, with 24 bases remaining between them. Per germline, CDR1 LNHDA and CDR2 SQIVND (reference sequence). This CDR3 is built from 19 residues.

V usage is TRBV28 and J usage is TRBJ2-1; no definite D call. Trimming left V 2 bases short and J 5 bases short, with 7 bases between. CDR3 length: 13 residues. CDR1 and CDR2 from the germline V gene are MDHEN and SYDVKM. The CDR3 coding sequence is TGTGCCAGCAGTTTAAATCCCAACAATGAGCAGTTCTTC. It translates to CASSLNPNNEQFF. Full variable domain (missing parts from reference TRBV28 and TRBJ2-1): DVKVTQSSRYLVKRTGEKVFLECVQDMDHENMFWYRQDPGLGLRLIYFSYDVKMKEKGDIPEGYSVSREKKERFSLILESASTNQTSMYLCASSLNPNNEQFFGPGTRLTVL.

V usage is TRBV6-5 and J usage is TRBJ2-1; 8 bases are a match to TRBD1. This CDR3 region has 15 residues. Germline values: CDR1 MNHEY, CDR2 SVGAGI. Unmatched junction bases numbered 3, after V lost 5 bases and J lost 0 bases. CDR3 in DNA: TGTGCCAGCAGTCGGACAGGGAGCTCCTACAATGAGCAGTTCTTC. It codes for CASSRTGSSYNEQFF.

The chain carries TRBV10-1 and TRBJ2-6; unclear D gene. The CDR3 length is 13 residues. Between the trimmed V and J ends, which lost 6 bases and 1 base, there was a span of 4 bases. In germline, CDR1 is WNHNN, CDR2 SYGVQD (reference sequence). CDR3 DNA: TGCGCCAGCAGAGGGTCTGGGGCCAACGTCCTGACTTTC. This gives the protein CASRGSGANVLTF.

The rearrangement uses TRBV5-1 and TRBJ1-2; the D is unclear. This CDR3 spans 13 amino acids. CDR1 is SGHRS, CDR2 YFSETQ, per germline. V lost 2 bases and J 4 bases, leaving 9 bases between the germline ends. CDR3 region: CASSFGQSYGYTF. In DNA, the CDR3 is TGCGCCAGCAGCTTTGGGCAGAGCTATGGCTACACCTTC.

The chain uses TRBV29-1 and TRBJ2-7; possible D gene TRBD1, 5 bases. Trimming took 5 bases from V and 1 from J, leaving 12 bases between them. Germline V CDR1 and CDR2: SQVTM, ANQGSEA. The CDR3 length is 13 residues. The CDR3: CSVQGSRSYEQYF. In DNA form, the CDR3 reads TGCAGCGTTCAGGGTTCGAGGTCCTACGAGCAGTACTTC.

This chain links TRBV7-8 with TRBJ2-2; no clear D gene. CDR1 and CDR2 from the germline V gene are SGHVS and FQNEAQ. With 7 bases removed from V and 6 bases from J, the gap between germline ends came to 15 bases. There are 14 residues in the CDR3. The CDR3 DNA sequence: TGTGCCAGCAACAACGGAGATGCTTCCGGGGAGCTGTTTTTT. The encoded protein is CASNNGDASGELFF.

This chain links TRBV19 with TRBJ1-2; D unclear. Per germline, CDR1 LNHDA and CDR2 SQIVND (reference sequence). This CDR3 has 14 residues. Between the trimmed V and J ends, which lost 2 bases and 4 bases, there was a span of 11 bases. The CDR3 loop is CASSIKRAVYGYTF. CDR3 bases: TGTGCCAGTAGTATAAAGAGGGCAGTCTATGGCTACACCTTC.

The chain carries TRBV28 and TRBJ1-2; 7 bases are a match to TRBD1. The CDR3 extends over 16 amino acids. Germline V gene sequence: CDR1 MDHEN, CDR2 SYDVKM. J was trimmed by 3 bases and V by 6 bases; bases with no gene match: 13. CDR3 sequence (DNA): TGTGCCAGCAGAGTTTCTCACCAGGGGGGATACTATGGCTACACCTTC. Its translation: CASRVSHQGGYYGYTF.